This record covers a single TCR beta chain. Its target is unknown. These data belong to a study of blood T cells in healthy people across ages. The study, taken as a whole, reports: It was held that the diversity estimates obtained from one million T cells were underestimates. Naive CD4+ cells and diversity were both higher in long-lived donors than in aged donors.

The use of a sample-barcoded 5' primer and a J-beta primer mix characterized a second PCR of 7 to 11 cycles. One entry per CDR3 protein, called by TCRdb with MiXCR from the 5' RACE reads. The data hold around 1.5 million distinct CDR3 sequences, with roughly a third observed a single time. Sample donors were healthy Caucasian individuals that came from Russia, aged roughly 6 to 100. Trimming took off 1 base at V and 8 bases at J, with 17 bases between the two ends. The germline V gene encodes CDR1 MGHRA and CDR2 YSYEKL. The CDR3 runs 15 residues. The source material was blood. The chain uses TRBV4-1 and TRBJ1-1, with D perhaps TRBD1 (6 bases). The source of this sequence is a woman in her twenties or thirties in good health. This CDR3 reads CASSQVGPQGWEAFF. CDR3 sequence (DNA): TGCGCCAGCAGCCAAGTAGGCCCACAGGGTTGGGAAGCTTTCTTT.